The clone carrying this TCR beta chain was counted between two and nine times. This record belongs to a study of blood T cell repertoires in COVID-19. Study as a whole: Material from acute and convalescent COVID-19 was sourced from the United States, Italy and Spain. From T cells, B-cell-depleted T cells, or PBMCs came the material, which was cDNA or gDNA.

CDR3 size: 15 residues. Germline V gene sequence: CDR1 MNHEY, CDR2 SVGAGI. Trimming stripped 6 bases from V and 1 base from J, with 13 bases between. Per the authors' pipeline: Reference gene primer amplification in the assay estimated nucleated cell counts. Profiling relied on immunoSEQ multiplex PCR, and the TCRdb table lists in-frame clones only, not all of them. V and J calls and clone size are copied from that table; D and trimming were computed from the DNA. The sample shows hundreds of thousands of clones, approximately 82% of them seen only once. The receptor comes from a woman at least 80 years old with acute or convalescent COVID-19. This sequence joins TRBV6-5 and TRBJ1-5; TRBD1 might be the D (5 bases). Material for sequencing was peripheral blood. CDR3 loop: CASSPMGGSNQPQHF. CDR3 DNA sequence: TGTGCCAGCAGCCCCATGGGGGGGAGCAATCAGCCCCAGCATTTT.